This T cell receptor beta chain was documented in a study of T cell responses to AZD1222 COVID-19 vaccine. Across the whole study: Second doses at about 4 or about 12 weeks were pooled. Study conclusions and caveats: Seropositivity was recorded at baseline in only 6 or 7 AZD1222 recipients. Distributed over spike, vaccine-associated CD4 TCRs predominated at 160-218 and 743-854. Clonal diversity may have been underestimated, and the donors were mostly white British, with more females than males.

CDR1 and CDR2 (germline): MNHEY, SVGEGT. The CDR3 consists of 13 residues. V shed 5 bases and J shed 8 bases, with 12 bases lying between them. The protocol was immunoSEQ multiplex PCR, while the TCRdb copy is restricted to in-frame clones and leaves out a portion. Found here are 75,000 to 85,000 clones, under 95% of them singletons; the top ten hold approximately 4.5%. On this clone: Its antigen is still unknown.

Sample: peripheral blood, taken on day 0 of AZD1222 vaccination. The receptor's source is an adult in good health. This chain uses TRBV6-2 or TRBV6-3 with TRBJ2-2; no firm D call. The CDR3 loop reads CASSLVAQGELFF. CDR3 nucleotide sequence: TGTGCCAGCAGTCTAGTCGCTCAGGGGGAGCTGTTTTTT.